These 9 T cell receptor beta chains share one sample of origin, sequenced in a study of shared clonotypes between healthy human individuals. Libraries were prepared by immunoSEQ multiplex PCR; TCRdb keeps only in-frame clonotypes and omits some of them. Of roughly 2.5 million clones in the sample, approximately 90% were seen once. Sequencing was carried out using naive CD4+ T cells sorted from blood. Specified subset: CD45RA+ positively selected. These receptors were obtained from a man aged 18 to 30 in good health.

The chain carries TRBV11-2 and TRBJ2-5; maybe TRBD2 (5 bases). CDR1 is SGHAT and CDR2 is FQNNGV in the germline V gene. This CDR3 has 15 residues. Between the trimmed V and J ends, which lost 1 base and 5 bases, there was a span of 14 bases. The CDR3: CASSLASLSGETQYF. For the CDR3, the DNA is TGTGCCAGCAGCTTAGCGTCCTTGAGCGGTGAGACCCAGTACTTC.

This rearrangement joins TRBV10-3 to TRBJ2-6, with 9 bases lining up with TRBD2. This CDR3 region has 16 residues. J lost 4 bases, V lost 10 bases, and 11 bases had no gene match. Germline CDR1 reads ENHRY; CDR2 reads SYGVKD. This chain's CDR3 is CATQREVVSGANVLTF. DNA of the CDR3: TGTGCCACCCAGCGGGAGGTGGTCTCAGGGGCCAACGTCCTGACTTTC.

The chain combines TRBV7-3 with TRBJ1-6; 9 bases match TRBD1. CDR3 length: 15 amino acids. The junction had 8 bases not matched to a gene; V was cut back by 4 bases and J by 10 bases. Germline CDR1 SGHTA, CDR2 FQGTGA. CDR3 sequence: CASSSLPGQGSPLHF. CDR3 bases: TGTGCCAGCAGCTCTTTACCGGGACAGGGCTCACCCCTCCACTTT.

The chain's CDR3 is CASSVPTGGSGELFF. CDR3 coding DNA: TGTGCCAGCAGCGTCCCGACAGGGGGCAGTGGGGAGCTGTTTTTT. V and J are TRBV7-8 and TRBJ2-2; 10 bases agree with TRBD1. The CDR3 sequence is 15 residues long. The V gene's germline CDR1 is SGHVS and CDR2 FQNEAQ. V was pared by 5 bases and J by 8 bases, with 8 bases of the junction left unmatched.

The chain couples TRBV12-5 to TRBJ1-2; D not resolved. This CDR3 spans 15 amino acids. Germline CDR1 is LGHNT and CDR2 is FRNRAP. Trimming removed 1 base at V and 4 bases at J, with 13 bases between. The CDR3: CASGLDPPLSYGYTF. CDR3 nucleotides: TGTGCTAGTGGTTTGGACCCCCCGTTGAGCTATGGCTACACCTTC.

The CDR3 sequence is CASSFRDRGYGGYTF. The CDR3, as DNA: TGTGCCAGCAGTTTTCGCGACAGGGGGTACGGTGGCTACACCTTC. The rearrangement links TRBV27 to TRBJ1-2; 9 bases match TRBD1. Trimming removed 3 bases from V and 7 bases from J; junction bases left unmatched: 9. This CDR3 has 15 residues. Germline V gene lookup returns CDR1 MNHEY and CDR2 SMNVEV (reference sequence).

This clone occurred once. The gene calls are TRBV4-1 and TRBJ2-1; 8 bases match TRBD1. With V trimmed by 1 base and J by 6 bases, 5 bases remained unmatched. The CDR3 is 15 amino acids. From germline, CDR1 is MGHRA and CDR2 YSYEKL. Written as DNA, the CDR3 is TGCGCCAGCAGCCAAGTACAGGGGGTCCTCAATGAGCAGTTCTTC. This gives the protein CASSQVQGVLNEQFF.

This chain joins TRBV11-3 and TRBJ2-3; TRBD1 aligns across 11 bases. Germline CDR1 is SGHNT and CDR2 is YENEEA. The CDR3 length is 19 residues. The V gene end was trimmed by 3 bases and the J gene end by 3 bases; junction bases not matched to a gene: 14. The CDR3 protein is CASSFNGQGAICRTDTQYF. The CDR3, as DNA: TGTGCCAGCAGCTTCAACGGACAGGGGGCTATTTGTAGAACAGATACGCAGTATTTT.

The chain joins TRBV10-3 to TRBJ2-7; tentative D call: TRBD1 (6 bases). Trimming removed 2 bases at V and 3 bases at J, with 14 bases between. CDR1 and CDR2 from the germline V gene are ENHRY and SYGVKD. CDR3 size: 15 residues. The CDR3 reads CAISEAGVGHYEQYF. The CDR3 DNA sequence: TGTGCCATCAGTGAGGCAGGGGTTGGTCACTACGAGCAGTACTTC.